This T cell receptor beta chain was captured in a study of blood T cell repertoires in COVID-19. Study as a whole: The United States, Italy and Spain supplied acute and convalescent COVID-19 samples. PBMCs, B-cell-depleted T cells, or T cells provided the cDNA or gDNA that made up the material.

Authors' analysis steps: Reference gene primer amplification yielded estimated nucleated cell counts. Repertoires were generated with immunoSEQ multiplex PCR, while TCRdb's copy carries only in-frame clones and drops some. That table supplies the V and J calls and clone size; D and trimming were determined from the DNA. The data hold some 80,000 clones, with around 84% observed a single time. Germline loops: CDR1 KGHSH, CDR2 LQKENI. The CDR3 has 13 amino acids. V was shortened by 5 bases and J by 3 bases, with 11 bases between the two germline ends. Sequencing was done on a sample of peripheral blood. This receptor was taken from a man aged 50 to 59 with acute or convalescent COVID-19. The genes are TRBV18 and TRBJ2-7; TRBD1 is a possible D gene (6 bases). CDR3 loop: CASSAGTYYEQYF. In nucleotides, the CDR3 is TGTGCCAGCTCAGCCGGGACATACTACGAGCAGTACTTC.